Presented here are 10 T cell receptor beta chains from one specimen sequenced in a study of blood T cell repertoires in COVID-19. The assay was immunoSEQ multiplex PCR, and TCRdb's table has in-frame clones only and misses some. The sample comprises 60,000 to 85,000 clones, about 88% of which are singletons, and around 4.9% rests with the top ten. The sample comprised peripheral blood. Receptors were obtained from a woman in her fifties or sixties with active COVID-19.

Here the CDR3 DNA reads TGCGCCAGCAGCTTGGGGCTAGCGGGGAACACCGGGGAGCTGTTTTTT. It codes for CASSLGLAGNTGELFF. The rearrangement uses TRBV5-1 and TRBJ2-2, with 8 bases matching TRBD2. CDR1 SGHRS and CDR2 YFSETQ come from the germline V gene. The CDR3 length is 16 residues. The J segment lost 1 base and the V segment lost 0 bases, leaving 2 bases of the junction unmatched.

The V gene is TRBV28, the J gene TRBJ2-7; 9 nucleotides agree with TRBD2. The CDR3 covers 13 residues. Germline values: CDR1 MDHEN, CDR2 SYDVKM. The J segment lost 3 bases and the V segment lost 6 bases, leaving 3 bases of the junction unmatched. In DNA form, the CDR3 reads TGTGCCAGCAGCCCTAGCGGGAACTACGAGCAGTACTTC. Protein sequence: CASSPSGNYEQYF.

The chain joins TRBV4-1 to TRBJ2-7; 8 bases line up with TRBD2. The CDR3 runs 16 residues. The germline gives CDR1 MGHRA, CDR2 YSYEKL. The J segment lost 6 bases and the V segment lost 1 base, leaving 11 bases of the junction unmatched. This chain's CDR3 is CASSQGPAGATAEQYF. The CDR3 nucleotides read TGCGCCAGCAGCCAAGGCCCAGCGGGAGCGACGGCCGAGCAGTACTTC.

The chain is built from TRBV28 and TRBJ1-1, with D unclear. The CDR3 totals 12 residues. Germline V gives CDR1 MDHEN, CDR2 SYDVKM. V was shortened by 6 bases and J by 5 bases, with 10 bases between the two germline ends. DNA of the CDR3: TGTGCCAGCAGCACCCGGAGGACTGAAGCTTTCTTT. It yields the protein CASSTRRTEAFF.

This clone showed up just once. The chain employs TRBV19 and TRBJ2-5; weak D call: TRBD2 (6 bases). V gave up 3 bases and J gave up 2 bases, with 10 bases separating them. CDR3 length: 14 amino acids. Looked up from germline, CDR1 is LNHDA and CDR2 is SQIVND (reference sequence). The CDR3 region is CASSIGDLQETQYF. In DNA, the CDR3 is TGTGCCAGTAGTATCGGGGACTTACAAGAGACCCAGTACTTC.

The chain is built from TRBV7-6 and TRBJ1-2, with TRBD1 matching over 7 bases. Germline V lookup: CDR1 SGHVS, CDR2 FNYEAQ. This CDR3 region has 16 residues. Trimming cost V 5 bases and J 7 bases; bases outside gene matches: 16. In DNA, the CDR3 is TGTGCCAGCAGCCTGGGGGTTACAGGGGCCCCCGGTGGCTACACCTTC. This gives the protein CASSLGVTGAPGGYTF.

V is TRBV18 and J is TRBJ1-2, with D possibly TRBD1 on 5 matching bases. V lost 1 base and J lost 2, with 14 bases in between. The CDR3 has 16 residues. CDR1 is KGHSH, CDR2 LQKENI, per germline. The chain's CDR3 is CASSPLSEGKNYGYTF. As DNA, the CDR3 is TGTGCCAGCTCACCACTATCGGAGGGGAAAAACTATGGCTACACCTTC.

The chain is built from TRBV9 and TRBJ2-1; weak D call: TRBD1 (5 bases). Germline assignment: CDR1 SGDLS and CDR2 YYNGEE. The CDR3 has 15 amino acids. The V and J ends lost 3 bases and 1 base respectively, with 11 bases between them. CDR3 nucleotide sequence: TGTGCCAGCAGCGCATTTGGACAATCCTACAATGAGCAGTTCTTC. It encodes CASSAFGQSYNEQFF. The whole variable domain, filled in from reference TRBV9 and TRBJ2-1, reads DSGVTQTPKHLITATGQRVTLRCSPRSGDLSVYWYQQSLDQGLQFLIQYYNGEERAKGNILERFSAQQFPDLHSELNLSSLELGDSALYFCASSAFGQSYNEQFFGPGTRLTVL.

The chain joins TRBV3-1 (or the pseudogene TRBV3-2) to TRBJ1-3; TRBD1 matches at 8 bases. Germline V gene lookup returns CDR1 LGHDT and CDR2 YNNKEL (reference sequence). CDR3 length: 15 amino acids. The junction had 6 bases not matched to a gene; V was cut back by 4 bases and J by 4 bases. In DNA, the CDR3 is TGTGCCAGCAGCCCTGGACAGGGACGGGGAAACACCATATATTTT. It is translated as CASSPGQGRGNTIYF.

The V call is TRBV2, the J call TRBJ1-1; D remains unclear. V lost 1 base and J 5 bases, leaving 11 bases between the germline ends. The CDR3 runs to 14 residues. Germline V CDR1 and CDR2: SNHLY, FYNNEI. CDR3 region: CASSEGEFTTEAFF. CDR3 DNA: TGTGCCAGCAGTGAAGGGGAGTTCACGACTGAAGCTTTCTTT.